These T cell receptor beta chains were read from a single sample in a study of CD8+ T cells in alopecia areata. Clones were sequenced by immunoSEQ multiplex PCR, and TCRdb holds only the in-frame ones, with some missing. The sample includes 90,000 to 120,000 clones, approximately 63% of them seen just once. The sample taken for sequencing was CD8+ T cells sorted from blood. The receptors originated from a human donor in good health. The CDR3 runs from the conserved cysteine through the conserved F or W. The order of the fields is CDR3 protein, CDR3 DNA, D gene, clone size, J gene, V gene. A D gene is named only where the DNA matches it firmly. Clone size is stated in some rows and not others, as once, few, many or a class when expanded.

CATSRDRGDWGEKLFF | TGTGCCACCAGCAGAGATCGAGGGGACTGGGGAGAAAAACTGTTTTTT | - | - | TRBJ1-4 | TRBV15
CASRSPLGNEQFF | TGTGCCAGCAGATCGCCCCTAGGGAATGAGCAGTTCTTC | - | - | TRBJ2-1 | TRBV28
CASSYLLLGGGYEQYF | TGTGCCAGCAGTTACCTCCTGTTAGGCGGCGGATACGAGCAGTACTTC | - | - | TRBJ2-7 | TRBV6-6
CASSIDHTLQPQHF | TGTGCCAGTAGTATAGATCACACCTTACAGCCCCAGCATTTT | - | - | TRBJ1-5 | TRBV19
CASSQEPSGGPSYEQYF | TGCGCCAGCAGCCAAGAACCTAGCGGGGGACCGTCCTACGAGCAGTACTTC | TRBD2 | - | TRBJ2-7 | TRBV4-3
CASSFMQWRWDTEAFF | TGTGCCAGCAGTTTCATGCAGTGGCGGTGGGACACTGAAGCTTTCTTT | - | few | TRBJ1-1 | TRBV28
CASSPGGWYGYTF | TGTGCCAGTTCCCCGGGGGGATGGTATGGCTACACCTTC | - | - | TRBJ1-2 | TRBV19
CASSQGRHTDTQYF | TGTGCCAGCAGCCAAGGAAGGCACACAGATACGCAGTATTTT | - | many | TRBJ2-3 | TRBV14
CASSIRPSTINEQFF | TGTGCCAGTAGTATTCGGCCTAGCACCATCAATGAGCAGTTCTTC | - | - | TRBJ2-1 | TRBV19
CASSSIPPPFSYEQYF | TGTGCCAGCAGTTCTATCCCTCCTCCCTTCTCCTACGAGCAGTACTTC | - | - | TRBJ2-7 | TRBV6-7
CASSQSGVGGNQETQYF | TGCGCCAGCAGCCAAAGCGGAGTGGGGGGGAACCAAGAGACCCAGTACTTC | TRBD2 | few | TRBJ2-5 | TRBV4-1
CASSLSRNTEAFF | TGTGCCAGCAGCTTAAGCAGGAACACTGAAGCTTTCTTT | - | - | TRBJ1-1 | TRBV11-1
CASSPYFRGIILHEQFF | TGTGCCAGCTCACCATACTTTAGAGGGATCATCTTGCATGAGCAGTTCTTC | - | - | TRBJ2-1 | TRBV18
CASSLLGDYSGANVLTF | TGTGCCAGCAGCTTACTTGGGGATTACTCTGGGGCCAACGTCCTGACTTTC | - | - | TRBJ2-6 | TRBV13
CASMGRKGPGVGGELFF | TGTGCCAGCATGGGAAGGAAGGGCCCGGGTGTAGGCGGGGAGCTGTTTTTT | - | few | TRBJ2-2 | TRBV2
CASGQDGNTIYF | TGTGCCAGCGGACAGGATGGAAACACCATATATTTT | TRBD1 | - | TRBJ1-3 | TRBV25-1
CASSQVLAGSLGDTQYF | TGCGCCAGCAGCCAAGTTCTAGCGGGGTCTCTGGGAGATACGCAGTATTTT | TRBD2 | - | TRBJ2-3 | TRBV4-1
CASSSVGQGPRYEQFF | TGTGCCAGCAGCTCAGTCGGGCAGGGGCCTAGGTATGAGCAGTTCTTC | - | - | TRBJ2-1 | TRBV7-9
CASSSNQPTFHRPWELFF | TGTGCCAGCAGCTCCAATCAACCGACTTTCCACAGACCCTGGGAGCTGTTTTTT | - | few | TRBJ2-2 | TRBV7-9
CASSLYSGTPYGYTF | TGTGCCAGCAGCTTATATAGTGGCACCCCGTATGGCTACACCTTC | - | - | TRBJ1-2 | TRBV11-1
CASSWGRYTEAFF | TGTGCCAGCAGCTGGGGGAGGTACACTGAAGCTTTCTTT | - | few | TRBJ1-1 | TRBV7-2
CSVEDGLNYGYTF | TGCAGCGTTGAAGATGGCTTGAACTATGGCTACACCTTC | - | - | TRBJ1-2 | TRBV29-1
CASSEGGPVTLYGYTF | TGTGCCAGCAGTGAAGGGGGCCCAGTCACCCTCTATGGCTACACCTTC | - | - | TRBJ1-2 | TRBV2
CASMETLSYEQYF | TGTGCCAGCATGGAGACTCTCTCCTACGAGCAGTACTTC | - | - | TRBJ2-7 | TRBV2
CASSLASGGASYEQYF | TGTGCCAGCAGCTTAGCGAGCGGGGGGGCCTCCTACGAGCAGTACTTC | TRBD2 | - | TRBJ2-7 | TRBV7-6
CASSLNRDGYTF | TGTGCCAGCAGCTTAAACAGGGATGGCTACACCTTC | - | few | TRBJ1-2 | TRBV7-9
CASSTAGTGQDEQYF | TGTGCCAGCAGCACCGCCGGGACCGGGCAGGACGAGCAGTACTTC | - | - | TRBJ2-7 | TRBV7-9
CASRDSRGAFF | TGCGCCAGCAGGGACTCCCGAGGAGCTTTCTTT | - | - | TRBJ1-1 | TRBV4-3
CASSVAGASYEQYF | TGTGCCAGCAGCGTAGCTGGGGCCTCCTACGAGCAGTACTTC | - | - | TRBJ2-7 | TRBV9
CASSVDSSYNSPLHF | TGTGCCAGCAGCGTAGACAGCTCCTATAATTCACCCCTCCACTTT | - | - | TRBJ1-6 | TRBV9
CASMGSSGYTF | TGTGCCAGCATGGGTTCCAGTGGCTACACCTTC | - | - | TRBJ1-2 | TRBV2
CASSVGRSNSPLHF | TGTGCCAGCAGCGTGGGACGGTCTAATTCACCCCTCCACTTT | - | - | TRBJ1-6 | TRBV7-2
CASSPRQATYEQYF | TGTGCCAGTAGTCCTCGACAGGCTACCTACGAGCAGTACTTC | - | - | TRBJ2-7 | TRBV19
CATSPDRAGQPQHF | TGTGCCACCAGCCCGGACAGGGCCGGGCAGCCCCAGCATTTT | TRBD1 | - | TRBJ1-5 | TRBV15
CASSHGLAGSYNEQFF | TGCGCCAGCAGCCACGGACTAGCGGGGTCCTACAATGAGCAGTTCTTC | TRBD2 | - | TRBJ2-1 | TRBV5-4
CASSLASGAYNEQFF | TGTGCCAGCAGCTTGGCTAGCGGTGCCTACAATGAGCAGTTCTTC | TRBD2 | - | TRBJ2-1 | TRBV5-4
CASSLALGRDYEQYF | TGTGCCAGCAGCTTGGCACTGGGCAGAGACTACGAGCAGTACTTC | - | once | TRBJ2-7 | TRBV5-6
CATSVWDTTNEKLFF | TGTGCCACCAGCGTCTGGGATACAACTAATGAAAAACTGTTTTTT | - | - | TRBJ1-4 | TRBV15
CASSVELAGGPETQYF | TGTGCCAGCAGCGTAGAACTAGCGGGGGGCCCTGAGACCCAGTACTTC | TRBD2 | - | TRBJ2-5 | TRBV9
CASSPPVGGYNEQFF | TGTGCCAGCAGCCCCCCTGTTGGGGGCTACAATGAGCAGTTCTTC | - | - | TRBJ2-1 | TRBV5-6
CASRGTAQHF | TGTGCCAGCAGGGGAACGGCCCAGCATTTT | - | - | TRBJ1-5 | TRBV2